These 4 T cell receptor beta chains were sequenced from one sample in a study of CD8 T cells in ankylosing spondylitis. MiXCR was run by TCRdb on the 5' RACE reads, yielding one entry per CDR3 protein. Of about 300,000 distinct CDR3 sequences in the sample, about 20% were seen once. The sequencing input was blood, either unsorted or a sorted T cell fraction (not recorded which). The receptors derive from a female donor with ankylosing spondylitis or in good health (not recorded which).

Turning to this clonotype: A read error is possible here, since a much larger clone lies one base away. The chain has TRBV12-3 or TRBV12-4 and TRBJ2-7, with unresolved D. This CDR3 has 12 residues. CDR3 in amino acids: CTSSPALSEQYF. Written as DNA, the CDR3 is TGTACCAGCAGTCCCGCACTTTCCGAGCAGTACTTC.

This clonotype was picked up a small number of times. The genes are TRBV9 and TRBJ1-1; TRBD1 might be the D (6 bases). Trimming pared 2 bases from V and 2 bases from J, leaving 13 bases between. This CDR3 region has 15 residues. Germline V gene lookup returns CDR1 SGDLS and CDR2 YYNGEE. CDR3 sequence: CASSVNDRQNTEAFF. CDR3 DNA sequence: TGTGCCAGCAGCGTTAACGACAGGCAAAACACTGAAGCTTTCTTT.

The V gene is TRBV3-1, the J gene TRBJ1-2, with D hard to call. The CDR3 is 14 residues long. V lost 1 base and J 3 bases, leaving 9 bases between the germline ends. Germline V gene data show CDR1 as LGHDT and CDR2 as YNNKEL (reference sequence). The CDR3: CASSQVTGDYGYTF. CDR3 DNA: TGTGCCAGCAGCCAAGTTACCGGGGACTATGGCTACACCTTC.

The chain links TRBV14 to TRBJ1-2, with D perhaps TRBD1 (5 bases). The V gene's germline CDR1 is SGHDN and CDR2 FVKESK. This CDR3 contains 14 residues. V was trimmed by 0 bases and J by 4 bases, leaving 9 bases between them. CDR3 sequence reads: CASSQDPGTYGYTF. DNA of the CDR3: TGTGCCAGCAGCCAAGACCCGGGGACCTATGGCTACACCTTC.